These T cell receptor beta chains were read from a single sample in a study of T cells in Graves' hyperthyroidism and ophthalmopathy. MiXCR, run by TCRdb on the multiplex PCR reads, gives a single entry per CDR3 protein. The profile shows over 300,000 distinct CDR3 sequences, roughly 13% of them singletons. Material: blood. The source is a woman aged 40 to 50 with Graves' ophthalmopathy. CDR3s include the opening cysteine and the closing phenylalanine or tryptophan. A D gene is named only where the DNA matches it firmly. Size is omitted from some rows. Given values are once, few, many or a class for expanded clones.

clone_size d_call j_call v_call cdr3_nt cdr3_aa
. . TRBJ2-4 TRBV4-2 TGTGCCAGCAGCCAAGATGGGGCAGGGGAGGCCAAAAACATTCAGTACTTC CASSQDGAGEAKNIQYF
many TRBD1 TRBJ2-2 TRBV11-2 TGTGCCAGCAGCTACGGACAGGTCTTAGGCACCGGGGAGCTGTTTTTT CASSYGQVLGTGELFF
. . TRBJ2-3 TRBV20-1 TGCAGTGCTAGTAGAACGTATGGGTTGTTGGCGGGGTCAGATACGCAGTATTTT CSASRTYGLLAGSDTQYF
. . TRBJ1-2 TRBV4-1 TGCGCCAGCAGCGCCAGGGGAGGGGGGTACTATGGCTACACCTTC CASSARGGGYYGYTF
many . TRBJ1-1 TRBV7-9 TGTGCCAGCAGCTTGGCTGGACAGATGAACACTGAAGCTTTCTTT CASSLAGQMNTEAFF
many TRBD1 TRBJ2-3 TRBV2 TGTGCCAACCTTAGGGACAGAGGGGCAGATACGCAGTATTTT CANLRDRGADTQYF
many . TRBJ1-4 TRBV20-1 TGCAGTGCTAGCGTGGACAGTACTAATGAAAAACTGTTTTTT CSASVDSTNEKLFF
many . TRBJ1-5 TRBV6-1 TGTGCCAGCACCAAGTGGGGGAACGTGGTTCAGCCCCAGCATTTT CASTKWGNVVQPQHF
. TRBD1 TRBJ2-2 TRBV4-1 TGCGCCAGCAGCCAAAGTTGGGGAACAGGGGATACCGGGGAGCTGTTTTTT CASSQSWGTGDTGELFF
many TRBD2 TRBJ2-1 TRBV20-1 TGCAGTGCTAGAGGCATCGGGAGGGGGTATGAGCAGTTCTTC CSARGIGRGYEQFF
. . TRBJ2-5 TRBV5-8 TGTGCCAGCAGTTTAGGGCAGGTGGGCCAAGAGACCCAGTACTTC CASSLGQVGQETQYF
many . TRBJ1-6 TRBV10-3 TGTGCCATCAGTGAAGGTTACAGGGCTGATTCACCCCTCCACTTT CAISEGYRADSPLHF
many . TRBJ2-7 TRBV6-1 TGTGCCACGGGGTGGGACTCCACCTCCTACGAGCAGTACTTC CATGWDSTSYEQYF
many . TRBJ2-1 TRBV27 TGTGCCAGCAGTATGGGAGGGGGCTTGGTTTCTATTGAGCAGTTCTTC CASSMGGGLVSIEQFF
. . TRBJ2-3 TRBV7-2 TGTGCCAGCAGCTTAGAGGGGAGGACTAGCACAGATACGCAGTATTTT CASSLEGRTSTDTQYF
many . TRBJ2-7 TRBV5-1 TGCGCCAGCAGCTTGGACGGAGGCTACGAGCAGTACTTC CASSLDGGYEQYF
many TRBD1 TRBJ1-2 TRBV29-1 TGCAGCGTTTCCACCGGGACAGGGAACTATGGCTACACCTTC CSVSTGTGNYGYTF
many . TRBJ1-1 TRBV7-2 TGTGCCAGCAGCTTAACAAGAATGAACACTGAAGCTTTCTTT CASSLTRMNTEAFF
. TRBD2 TRBJ2-1 TRBV6-1 TGTGCCAGCAAACGGACTAGCGGGAGGGCGGGCAATGAGCAGTTCTTC CASKRTSGRAGNEQFF
. TRBD2 TRBJ2-1 TRBV28 TGTGCCAGCAGCCGTCCCGGGACTAGCTGGAGCTCCTACAATGAGCAGTTCTTC CASSRPGTSWSSYNEQFF
many TRBD1 TRBJ2-2 TRBV7-2 TGTGCCAGCAGCTATCCAGGGGGAGTCGGGGAGCTGTTTTTT CASSYPGGVGELFF
many TRBD2 TRBJ2-5 TRBV7-8 TGTGCCAGCAGCGGCCGACTAGCGGGAGTTTTACAAGAGACCCAGTACTTC CASSGRLAGVLQETQYF
many TRBD1 TRBJ2-3 TRBV11-2 TGTGCCAGCAGCGCACGACAGGGGGCGTTTGGAGATACGCAGTATTTT CASSARQGAFGDTQYF
many . TRBJ2-7 TRBV12-5 TGTGCTAGTGGTTTGGCCTCCCGGGACGGCACCTACGAGCAGTACTTC CASGLASRDGTYEQYF
. . TRBJ2-2 TRBV19 TGTGCCACTGAATCTAGGTTCACCGGGGAGCTGTTTTTT CATESRFTGELFF
few TRBD1 TRBJ1-6 TRBV3-1 TGTGCCAGCAGCCAATACAGGGGTTGGGATTCACCCCTCCACTTT CASSQYRGWDSPLHF
many TRBD1 TRBJ1-3 TRBV2 TGTGCCAGCAGAGAAGGGACAGGGGCTGGAAACACCATATATTTT CASREGTGAGNTIYF
many . TRBJ2-5 TRBV5-1 TGCGCCAGCAGCTCCGGGACACGGTACCAAGAGACCCAGTACTTC CASSSGTRYQETQYF
many . TRBJ2-7 TRBV7-9 TGTGCCAGCGAAACGACGGAAACCTACGAGCAGTACTTC CASETTETYEQYF
few TRBD2 TRBJ2-1 TRBV10-1 TGCGCCAGTCCGCGTAGACTAGCTTCCTACAATGAGCAGTTCTTC CASPRRLASYNEQFF
many . TRBJ2-7 TRBV7-6 TGTGCCAGCAGCTTAGCGGAGGGGGGGTCCTACGAGCAGTACTTC CASSLAEGGSYEQYF
. TRBD1 TRBJ1-3 TRBV6-1 TGTGCCGGACGGCCGGACAGGGACTCTGGAAACACCATATATTTT CAGRPDRDSGNTIYF
few TRBD2 TRBJ2-5 TRBV7-9 TGTGCCAGCAGCTTACCTGGGGTAGCGGGAGCGTCGTGGGAGACCCAGTACTTC CASSLPGVAGASWETQYF
. TRBD1 TRBJ2-7 TRBV5-1 TGCGCCAGCAGCTTGCCCCTGGACAGGGGGACCTACGAGCAGTACTTC CASSLPLDRGTYEQYF
. . TRBJ2-7 TRBV11-3 TGTGCCAGCAGCTTCTTTCGGAAATACGAGCAGTACTTC CASSFFRKYEQYF
many . TRBJ2-1 TRBV7-2 TGTGCCAGCAGCTTAGAGGGGACCAACCACAATGAGCAGTTCTTC CASSLEGTNHNEQFF
few TRBD2 TRBJ2-5 TRBV20-1 TGCAGTGCTAGAGATGAAAGCGGGGGGGAACAAGAGACCCAGTACTTC CSARDESGGEQETQYF
many . TRBJ1-1 TRBV7-2 TGTGCCAGCAGCTTAGTCGGGGGCGCGAACACTGAAGCTTTCTTT CASSLVGGANTEAFF
once TRBD2 TRBJ2-3 TRBV3-1 TGTGCCAGCAGCCAAGATAGGACTAGCGGATTCCCGGGCTCAGATACGCAGTATTTT CASSQDRTSGFPGSDTQYF
. . TRBJ1-2 TRBV24-1 TGTGCCACCAGTGAAGGCCGGGACACAGTTTATGGCTACACCTTC CATSEGRDTVYGYTF
. . TRBJ2-3 TRBV7-7 TGTGCTAGCAGCTTAAACGGTAGCACAGATACGCAGTATTTT CASSLNGSTDTQYF
. TRBD2 TRBJ2-5 TRBV20-1 TGCAGTGCCAAACTAGCGGGAGAAGAGACCCAGTACTTC CSAKLAGEETQYF
. . TRBJ1-2 TRBV20-1 TGCAGTGCTCCGCCGGGCCCGGATAACTATGGCTACACCTTC CSAPPGPDNYGYTF
many TRBD1 TRBJ1-2 TRBV6-1 TGTGCCAGCAGTAGGGACAGGGGACCGGATGGCTACACCTTC CASSRDRGPDGYTF
. . TRBJ1-2 TRBV4-1 TGCGCCAGCAGCCTCCGGGACGGACTTAACTATGGCTACACCTTC CASSLRDGLNYGYTF
many TRBD2 TRBJ2-7 TRBV6-6 TGTGCCAGCAGTTACTCTCTAGCGGGGGACATCTACGAGCAGTACTTC CASSYSLAGDIYEQYF
few . TRBJ1-2 TRBV6-5 TGTGCCAGCAGTTACTCGAGGTCTCGGGTTAACTATGGCTACACCTTC CASSYSRSRVNYGYTF
many . TRBJ2-2 TRBV19 TGTGCCAGTAGTACGGGGAGGACCGGGGAGCTGTTTTTT CASSTGRTGELFF
many TRBD1 TRBJ1-2 TRBV5-5 TGTGCCAGCAGCCAGAGACAGGGAACTAACTATGGCTACACCTTC CASSQRQGTNYGYTF
many . TRBJ1-5 TRBV3-1 TGTGCCAGCAGCCGGAAGGTGGGGGGCGATCAGCCCCAGCATTTT CASSRKVGGDQPQHF
many . TRBJ2-1 TRBV11-2 TGTGCCAGCAGCCTAGAGCTAGTGGGCTCCTACAATGAGCAGTTCTTC CASSLELVGSYNEQFF
few . TRBJ2-7 TRBV5-1 TGCGCCAGCAGCAACTCAGGGTCAGTCGACGAGCAGTACTTC CASSNSGSVDEQYF
few . TRBJ2-2 TRBV9 TGTGCCAGCAGCGTAGGAAGAGCTATCCCCGGGGAGCTGTTTTTT CASSVGRAIPGELFF
few TRBD2 TRBJ2-5 TRBV30 TGTGCCTGGAGTGTAGCCGGGGGGATCCAAGAGACCCAGTACTTC CAWSVAGGIQETQYF
many . TRBJ1-1 TRBV9 TGTGCCAGCAGCCAAGTACAGGGAGTGAACACTGAAGCTTTCTTT CASSQVQGVNTEAFF